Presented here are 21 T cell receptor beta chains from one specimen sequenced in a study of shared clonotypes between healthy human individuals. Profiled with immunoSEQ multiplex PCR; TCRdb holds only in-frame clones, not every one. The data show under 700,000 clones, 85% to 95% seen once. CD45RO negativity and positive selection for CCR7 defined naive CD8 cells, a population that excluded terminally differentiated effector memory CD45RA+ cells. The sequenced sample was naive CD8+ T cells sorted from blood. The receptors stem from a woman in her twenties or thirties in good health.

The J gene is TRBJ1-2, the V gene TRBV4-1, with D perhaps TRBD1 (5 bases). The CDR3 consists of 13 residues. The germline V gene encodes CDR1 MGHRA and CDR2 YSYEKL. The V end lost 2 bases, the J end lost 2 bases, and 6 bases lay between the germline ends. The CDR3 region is CASSQWDNYGYTF. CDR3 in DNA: TGCGCCAGCAGCCAATGGGACAACTATGGCTACACCTTC.

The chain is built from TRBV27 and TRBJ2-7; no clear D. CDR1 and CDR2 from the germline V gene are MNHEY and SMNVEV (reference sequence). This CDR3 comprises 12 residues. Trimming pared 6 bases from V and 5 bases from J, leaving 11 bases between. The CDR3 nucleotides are TGTGCCAGCAGAACCTCTAGGGACGAGCAGTACTTC. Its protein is CASRTSRDEQYF.

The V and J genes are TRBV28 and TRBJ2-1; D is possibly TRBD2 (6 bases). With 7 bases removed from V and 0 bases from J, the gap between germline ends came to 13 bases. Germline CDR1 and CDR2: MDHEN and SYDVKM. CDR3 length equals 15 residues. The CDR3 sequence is CASTRDLSSYNEQFF. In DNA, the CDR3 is TGTGCCAGCACCCGGGACTTGAGCTCCTACAATGAGCAGTTCTTC.

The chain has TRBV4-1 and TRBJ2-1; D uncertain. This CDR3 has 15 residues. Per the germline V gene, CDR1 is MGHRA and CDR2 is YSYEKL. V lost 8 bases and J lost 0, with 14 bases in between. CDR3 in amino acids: CASSPTASSYNEQFF. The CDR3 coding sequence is TGCGCCAGCTCCCCGACCGCCAGCTCCTACAATGAGCAGTTCTTC.

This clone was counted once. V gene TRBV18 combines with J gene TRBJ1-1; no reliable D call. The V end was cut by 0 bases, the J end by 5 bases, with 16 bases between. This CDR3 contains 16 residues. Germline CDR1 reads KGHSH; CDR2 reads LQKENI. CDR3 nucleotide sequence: TGTGCCAGCTCACCACCGGTAGGTGGGCCGGGTACTGAAGCTTTCTTT. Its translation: CASSPPVGGPGTEAFF.

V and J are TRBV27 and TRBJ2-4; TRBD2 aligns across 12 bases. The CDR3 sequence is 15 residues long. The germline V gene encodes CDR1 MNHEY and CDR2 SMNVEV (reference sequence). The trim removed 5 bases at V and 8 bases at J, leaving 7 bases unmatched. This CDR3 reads CASSTGTSGRDIQYF. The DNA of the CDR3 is TGTGCCAGCAGTACCGGGACTAGCGGGCGGGACATTCAGTACTTC.

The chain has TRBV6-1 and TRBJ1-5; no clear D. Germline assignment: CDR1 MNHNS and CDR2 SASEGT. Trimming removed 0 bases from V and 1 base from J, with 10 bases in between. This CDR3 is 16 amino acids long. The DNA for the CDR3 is TGTGCCAGCAGTGAAGCGGCCGGATGGAGCAATCAGCCCCAGCATTTT. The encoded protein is CASSEAAGWSNQPQHF.

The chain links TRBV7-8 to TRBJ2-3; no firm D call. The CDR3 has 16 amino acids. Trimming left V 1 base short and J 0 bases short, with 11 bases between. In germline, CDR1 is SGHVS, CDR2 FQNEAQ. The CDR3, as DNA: TGTGCCAGCAGCTTAGGTTCCAGACCTAGCACAGATACGCAGTATTTT. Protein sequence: CASSLGSRPSTDTQYF.

CDR3 protein: CASSYSIENNEQFF. In DNA, the CDR3 is TGTGCCAGCAGTTACTCGATTGAGAACAATGAGCAGTTCTTC. The V gene is TRBV6-5, the J gene TRBJ2-1; D gene ambiguous. This CDR3 has 14 amino acids. CDR1 is MNHEY, CDR2 SVGAGI, per germline. Trimming shortened V by 0 bases and J by 5 bases, and 8 bases separated the two germline ends.

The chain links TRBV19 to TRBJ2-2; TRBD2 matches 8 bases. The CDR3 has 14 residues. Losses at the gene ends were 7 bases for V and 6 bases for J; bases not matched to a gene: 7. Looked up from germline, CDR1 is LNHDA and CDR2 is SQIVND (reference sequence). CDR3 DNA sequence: TGTGCCAGTAATTGGCGGGGGGCGTCCGGGGAGCTGTTTTTT. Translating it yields CASNWRGASGELFF.

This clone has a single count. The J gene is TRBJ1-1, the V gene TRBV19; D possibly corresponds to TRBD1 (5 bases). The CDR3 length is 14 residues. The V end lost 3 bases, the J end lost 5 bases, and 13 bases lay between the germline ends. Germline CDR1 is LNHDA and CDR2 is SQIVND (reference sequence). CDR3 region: CASSIGGGGTEAFF. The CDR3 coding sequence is TGTGCCAGTAGTATTGGGGGTGGAGGGACTGAAGCTTTCTTT.

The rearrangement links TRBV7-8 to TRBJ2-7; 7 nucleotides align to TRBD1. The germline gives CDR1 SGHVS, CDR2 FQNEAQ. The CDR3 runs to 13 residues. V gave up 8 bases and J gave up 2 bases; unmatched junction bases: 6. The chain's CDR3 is CASSGQLAYEQYF. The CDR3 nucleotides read TGTGCCAGCTCGGGACAGTTAGCCTACGAGCAGTACTTC.

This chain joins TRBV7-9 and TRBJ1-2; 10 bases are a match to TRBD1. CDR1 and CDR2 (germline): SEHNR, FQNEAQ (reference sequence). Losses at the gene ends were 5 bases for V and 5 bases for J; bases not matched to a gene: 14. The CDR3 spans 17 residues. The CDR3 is CASSKTGQGIYVYGYTF. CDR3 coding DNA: TGTGCCAGCAGCAAGACGGGACAGGGGATCTATGTGTATGGCTACACCTTC.

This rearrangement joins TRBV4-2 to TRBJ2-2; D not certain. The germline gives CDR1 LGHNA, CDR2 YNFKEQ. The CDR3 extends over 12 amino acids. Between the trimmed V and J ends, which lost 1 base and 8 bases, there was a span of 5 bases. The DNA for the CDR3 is TGTGCCAGCAGCCAAGTAGGGGGGGAGCTGTTTTTT. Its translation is CASSQVGGELFF.

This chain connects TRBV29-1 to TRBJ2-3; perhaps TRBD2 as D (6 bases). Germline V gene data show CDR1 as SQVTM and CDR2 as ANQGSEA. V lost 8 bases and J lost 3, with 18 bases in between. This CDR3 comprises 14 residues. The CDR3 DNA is TGCAGCACCCCCACGGTGGGGAGGACAGATACGCAGTATTTT. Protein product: CSTPTVGRTDTQYF.

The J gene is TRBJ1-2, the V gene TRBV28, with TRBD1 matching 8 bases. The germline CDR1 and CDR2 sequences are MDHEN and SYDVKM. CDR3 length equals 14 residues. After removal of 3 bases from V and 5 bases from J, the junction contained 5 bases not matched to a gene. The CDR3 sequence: CASSFRTGLYGYTF. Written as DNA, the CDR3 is TGTGCCAGCAGTTTCCGGACAGGGTTATATGGCTACACCTTC.

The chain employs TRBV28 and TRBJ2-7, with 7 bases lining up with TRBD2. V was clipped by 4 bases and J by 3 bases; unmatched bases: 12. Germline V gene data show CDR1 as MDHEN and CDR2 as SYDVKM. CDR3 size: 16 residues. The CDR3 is CASSWDYMELGYEQYF. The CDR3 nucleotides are TGTGCCAGCAGTTGGGACTACATGGAACTGGGCTACGAGCAGTACTTC.

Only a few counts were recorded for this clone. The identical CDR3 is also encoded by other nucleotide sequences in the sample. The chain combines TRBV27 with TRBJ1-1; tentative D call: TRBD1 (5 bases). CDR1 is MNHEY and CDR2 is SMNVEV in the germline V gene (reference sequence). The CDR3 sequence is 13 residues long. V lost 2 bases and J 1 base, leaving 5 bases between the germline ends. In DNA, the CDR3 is TGTGCCAGCAGTTTAGGGGGGAACACTGAAGCTTTCTTT. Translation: CASSLGGNTEAFF.

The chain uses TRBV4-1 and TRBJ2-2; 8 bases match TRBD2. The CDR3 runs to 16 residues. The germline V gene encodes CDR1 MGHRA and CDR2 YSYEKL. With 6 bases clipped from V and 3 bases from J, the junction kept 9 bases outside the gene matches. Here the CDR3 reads CASRSSGSLDTGELFF. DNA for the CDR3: TGCGCCAGCAGGTCCAGCGGGAGCTTAGACACCGGGGAGCTGTTTTTT.

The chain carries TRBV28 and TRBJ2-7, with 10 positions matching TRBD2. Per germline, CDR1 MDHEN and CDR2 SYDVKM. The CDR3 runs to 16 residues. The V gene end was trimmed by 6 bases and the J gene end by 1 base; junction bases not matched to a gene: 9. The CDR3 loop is CASSQTRTSGSYEQYF. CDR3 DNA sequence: TGTGCCAGCAGCCAAACCCGGACTAGCGGTTCCTACGAGCAGTACTTC.

CDR3 residues: CSVEDRRQETYEQYF. The CDR3 DNA reads as TGCAGCGTTGAAGATCGGAGACAGGAGACCTACGAGCAGTACTTC. The chain joins TRBV29-1 to TRBJ2-7; D may be TRBD1 (6 bases). The germline gives CDR1 SQVTM, CDR2 ANQGSEA. V lost 0 bases, J lost 2 bases, and 14 bases lay in between. The CDR3 is 15 residues long.